This T cell receptor beta chain originates from a study of CD8 T cells in Susac syndrome (dated by TCRdb to between 2018 and 2020). Regarding the study in general: The study used repertoire sequencing to test whether antigen drove CD8+ T cell activation and differentiation in Susac syndrome.

The CDR3, cysteine through phenylalanine, is 12 amino acids long. Left in the record is the CDR3 DNA by itself, 36 bases read in frame from the first base. Per the germline V gene (reference sequence), LNHDA is the CDR1 and SQIVND is the CDR2. V sheds 5 bases and J sheds 7 bases, leaving 11 bases between their ends. High-throughput TCR beta sequencing profiled peripheral blood CD8+ and CD4+ T cells from healthy donors, Susac syndrome patients and multiple sclerosis patients. The healthy donors served as controls matched for age and sex. Bulk CD8+ and CD4+ T cells were purified by magnetic negative isolation, while CD8+ TEMRA cells were enriched using FACS. Blood was drawn into EDTA tubes, processed within 24 hours, and PBMCs were isolated by density gradient centrifugation. PBMCs intended for TCR sequencing were cryopreserved in liquid nitrogen and were subsequently thawed in a 37 degrees C water bath. A purity of at least 90% was achieved for sorted or isolated CD4+, CD8+ and CD8+ TEMRA cells.

Broad study findings and their caveats: The number of individuals in the TCR sequencing and HLA analysis was recognized as being relatively small.

With respect to this clonotype: Its antigen remains unidentified. No base-level quality is on record; no much larger clone is a single base apart.

RNA was extracted with the RNeasy kit and roughly 0.45 to 1 ug was reverse transcribed using random hexamers. The immunoSEQ multiplex PCR assay, which covers 54 Vbeta and 13 Jbeta segments, was used to amplify TCR beta CDR3 regions. PCR amplification bias was corrected using a synthetic template baseline for primer optimization and computational correction. The authors processed their data as follows. Only productive sequences were kept, with reads annotated to V, D and J genes according to IMGT and analyzed in immunoSEQ Analyzer. Clonality was computed as one minus Shannon entropy normalized by log2 of the number of productive unique sequences. Public and private clones were assessed among the 100 most prevalent clones of each patient and control. A clone was defined as Susac-specific if it was absent from the healthy and MS cohorts, from some 1,100 published viral clones and from other ImmuneACCESS disease sequences. The public reads were reanalyzed by TCRdb: fastp trimming at Q25, MiXCR alignment, in-frame beta chains only. Each CDR3 protein gets just one entry, which takes the most common genes and DNA from the rows behind it. TCRdb's processing, not the study's, gives the V and J calls here. This sample has roughly 200,000 distinct CDR3 sequences in its table, and roughly 94% of those were observed once. Approximately 0.094% of the sample is held by the ten biggest clonotypes.

The TCR sequence derives from a human donor in good health. The specimen sequenced was CD4+ T cells from PBMCs. The receptor chain draws on TRBV19 and TRBJ1-2, with the D gene call left open. The CDR3 region has the sequence CASSEQVSGYTF. The nucleotide sequence is TGTGCCAGTAGTGAACAAGTCAGTGGCTACACCTTC. The CDR3, completed at both ends by the reference TRBV19 and TRBJ1-2 genes, gives the full variable domain DGGITQSPKYLFRKEGQNVTLSCEQNLNHDAMYWYRQDPGQGLRLIYYSQIVNDFQKGDIAEGYSVSREKKESFPLTVTSAQKNPTAFYLCASSEQVSGYTFGSGTRLTVV.